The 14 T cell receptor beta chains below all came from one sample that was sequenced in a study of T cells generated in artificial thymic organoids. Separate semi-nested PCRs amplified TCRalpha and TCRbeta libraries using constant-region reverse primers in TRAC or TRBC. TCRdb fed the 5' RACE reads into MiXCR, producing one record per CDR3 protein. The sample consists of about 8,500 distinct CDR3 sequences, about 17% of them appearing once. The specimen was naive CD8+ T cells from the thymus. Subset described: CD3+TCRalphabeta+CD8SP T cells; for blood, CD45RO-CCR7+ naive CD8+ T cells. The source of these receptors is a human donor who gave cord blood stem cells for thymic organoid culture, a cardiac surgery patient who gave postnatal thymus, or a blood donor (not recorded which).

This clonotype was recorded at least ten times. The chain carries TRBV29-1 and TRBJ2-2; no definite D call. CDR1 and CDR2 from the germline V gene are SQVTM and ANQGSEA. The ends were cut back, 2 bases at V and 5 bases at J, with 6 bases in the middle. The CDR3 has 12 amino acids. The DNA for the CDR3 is TGCAGCGTTGAATTGGGGACCGGGGAGCTGTTTTTT. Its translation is CSVELGTGELFF.

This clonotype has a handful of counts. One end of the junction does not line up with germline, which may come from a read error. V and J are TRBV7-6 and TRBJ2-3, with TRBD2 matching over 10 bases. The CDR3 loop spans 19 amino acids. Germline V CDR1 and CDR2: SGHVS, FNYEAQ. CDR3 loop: CTSSLSPNPTSGHTDTQYF. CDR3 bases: TGTACCAGCAGCTTATCCCCGAACCCGACTAGCGGGCACACAGATACGCAGTATTTT.

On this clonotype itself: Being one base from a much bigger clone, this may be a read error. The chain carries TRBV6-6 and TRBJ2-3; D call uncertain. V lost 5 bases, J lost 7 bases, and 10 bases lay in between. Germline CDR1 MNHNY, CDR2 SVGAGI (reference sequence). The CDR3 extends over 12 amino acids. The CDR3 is CASSPPLNTQYF. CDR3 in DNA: TGTGCCAGCAGTCCCCCTCTAAATACGCAGTATTTT.

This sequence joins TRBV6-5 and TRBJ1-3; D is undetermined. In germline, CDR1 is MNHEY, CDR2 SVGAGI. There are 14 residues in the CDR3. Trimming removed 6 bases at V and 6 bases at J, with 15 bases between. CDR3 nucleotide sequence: TGTGCCAGCAGCGCCAGTGAGAACGTAAACACCATATATTTT. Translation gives CASSASENVNTIYF.

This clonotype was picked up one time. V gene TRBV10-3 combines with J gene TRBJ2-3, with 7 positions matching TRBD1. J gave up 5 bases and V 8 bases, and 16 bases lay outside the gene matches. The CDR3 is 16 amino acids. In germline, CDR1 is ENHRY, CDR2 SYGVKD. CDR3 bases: TGTGCCATCGGTCTAAGGGACAGATCCCACATAGATACGCAGTATTTT. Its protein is CAIGLRDRSHIDTQYF.

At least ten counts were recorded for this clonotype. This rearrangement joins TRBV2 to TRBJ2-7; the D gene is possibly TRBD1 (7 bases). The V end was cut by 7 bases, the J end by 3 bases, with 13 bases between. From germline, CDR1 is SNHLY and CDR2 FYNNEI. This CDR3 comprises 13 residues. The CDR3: CASKFRGVYEQYF. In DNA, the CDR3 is TGTGCCAGCAAATTCAGGGGGGTCTACGAGCAGTACTTC.

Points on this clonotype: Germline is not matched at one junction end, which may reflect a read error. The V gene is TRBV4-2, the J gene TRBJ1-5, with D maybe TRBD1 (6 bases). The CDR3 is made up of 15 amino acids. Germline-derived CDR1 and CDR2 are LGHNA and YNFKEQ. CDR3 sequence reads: CTSSQGGGKGQPQHF. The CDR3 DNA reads TGTACCAGCAGCCAAGGGGGGGGGAAGGGGCAGCCCCAGCATTTT.

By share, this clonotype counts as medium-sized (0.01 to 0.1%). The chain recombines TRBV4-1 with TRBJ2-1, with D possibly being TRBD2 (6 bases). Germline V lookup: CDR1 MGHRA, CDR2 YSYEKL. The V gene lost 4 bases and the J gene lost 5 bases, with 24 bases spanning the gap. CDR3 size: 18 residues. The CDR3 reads CASSRLSAGTSLDNEQFF. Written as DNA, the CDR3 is TGCGCCAGCAGCCGTCTTTCAGCGGGTACTTCGTTGGACAATGAGCAGTTCTTC.

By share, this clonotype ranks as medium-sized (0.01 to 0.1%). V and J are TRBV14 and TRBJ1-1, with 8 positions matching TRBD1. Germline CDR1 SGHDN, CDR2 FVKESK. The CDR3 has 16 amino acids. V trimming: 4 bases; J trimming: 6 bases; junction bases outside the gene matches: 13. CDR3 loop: CASSRMLQDRAAEAFF. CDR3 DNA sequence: TGTGCCAGCAGCCGAATGCTTCAGGACAGGGCCGCTGAAGCTTTCTTT.

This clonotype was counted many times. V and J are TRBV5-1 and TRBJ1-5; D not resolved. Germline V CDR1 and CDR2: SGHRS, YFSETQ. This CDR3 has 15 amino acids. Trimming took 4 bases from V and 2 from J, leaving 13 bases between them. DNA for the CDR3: TGCGCCAGCAGCCCAGGACTGAGCGGCAATCAGCCCCAGCATTTT. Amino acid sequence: CASSPGLSGNQPQHF.

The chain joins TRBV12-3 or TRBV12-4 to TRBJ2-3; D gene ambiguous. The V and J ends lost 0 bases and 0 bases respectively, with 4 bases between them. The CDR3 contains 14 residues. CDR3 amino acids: CASSLATSTDTQYF. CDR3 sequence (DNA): TGTGCCAGCAGTTTAGCTACTAGCACAGATACGCAGTATTTT.

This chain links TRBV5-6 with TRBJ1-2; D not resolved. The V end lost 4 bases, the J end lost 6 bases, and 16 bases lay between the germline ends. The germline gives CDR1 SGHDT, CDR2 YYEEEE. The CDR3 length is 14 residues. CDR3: CASSPQSGVHGYTF. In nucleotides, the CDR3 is TGTGCCAGCAGCCCACAGTCCGGGGTCCATGGCTACACCTTC.

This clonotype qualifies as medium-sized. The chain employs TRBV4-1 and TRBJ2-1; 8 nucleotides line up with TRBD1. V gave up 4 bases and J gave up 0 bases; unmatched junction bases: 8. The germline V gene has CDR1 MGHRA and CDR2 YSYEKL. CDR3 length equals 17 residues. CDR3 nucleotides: TGCGCCAGCAGCCGAGTGACAGGGGCGGACTCCTACAATGAGCAGTTCTTC. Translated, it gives CASSRVTGADSYNEQFF.

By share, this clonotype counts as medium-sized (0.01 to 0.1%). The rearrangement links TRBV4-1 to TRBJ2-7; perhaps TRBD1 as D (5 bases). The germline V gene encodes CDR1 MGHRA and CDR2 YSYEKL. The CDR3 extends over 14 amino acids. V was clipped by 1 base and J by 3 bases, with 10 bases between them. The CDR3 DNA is TGCGCCAGCAGCCAAGTCCCCAGGGACTACGAGCAGTACTTC. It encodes CASSQVPRDYEQYF.